The 15 T cell receptor beta chains below were found in one sample sequenced in a study of blood T cell repertoires in COVID-19. Sequencing was performed with immunoSEQ multiplex PCR; in TCRdb, only in-frame clones are kept and a portion is missing. Here the sample spans 150,000 to 200,000 clones, around 84% being singletons. The sequenced sample consisted of PBMCs or T cells enriched from blood (not recorded which). The receptors come from a woman aged 50 to 65 who had recovered from COVID-19.

The chain employs TRBV12-3 or TRBV12-4 and TRBJ1-6; 8 bases align to TRBD1. The CDR3 contains 13 residues. With V trimmed by 5 bases and J by 7 bases, 1 base remained unmatched. For the CDR3, the DNA is TGTGCCAGCAGTCGGACAGGGAATTCACCCCTCCACTTT. Protein: CASSRTGNSPLHF.

This clone was observed a few times. This sequence joins TRBV6-2 or TRBV6-3 and TRBJ1-5; 8 positions agree with TRBD1. Per germline, CDR1 MNHEY and CDR2 SVGEGT. Trimming removed 6 bases from V and 7 bases from J; junction bases left unmatched: 14. The CDR3 contains 16 residues. The CDR3 spells CASSSVDRGNSQPQHF. CDR3 DNA sequence: TGTGCCAGCAGCTCAGTAGACAGGGGAAATTCGCAGCCCCAGCATTTT.

V is TRBV12-3 or TRBV12-4 and J is TRBJ2-7; TRBD2 might be the D (6 bases). The CDR3 has 13 residues. The V and J ends lost 3 bases and 5 bases respectively, with 11 bases between them. DNA of the CDR3: TGTGCCAGCAGTTTGTCGGGGGTAAACGAGCAGTACTTC. Protein sequence: CASSLSGVNEQYF.

V gene TRBV10-2 combines with J gene TRBJ2-7, with 7 bases that match TRBD1. The CDR3 consists of 14 residues. The J segment lost 1 base and the V segment lost 7 bases, leaving 7 bases of the junction unmatched. Germline V lookup: CDR1 WSHSY, CDR2 SAAADI. CDR3: CASTDRWQSYEQYF. Here the CDR3 DNA reads TGCGCCAGCACGGACAGGTGGCAATCCTACGAGCAGTACTTC.

The CDR3 loop is CASRVAGKDTGELFF. CDR3 nucleotides: TGCGCCAGCAGAGTAGCGGGAAAGGACACCGGGGAGCTGTTTTTT. The J gene is TRBJ2-2, the V gene TRBV4-3, with 8 nucleotides matching TRBD2. There are 15 residues in the CDR3. V lost 6 bases and J lost 3; bases outside the gene matches: 6. The germline V gene encodes CDR1 LGHNA and CDR2 YSLEER.

The V gene is TRBV7-9, the J gene TRBJ2-3; the D is unclear. The germline gives CDR1 SEHNR, CDR2 FQNEAQ (reference sequence). Deletions cut 5 bases from V and 3 bases from J, with 6 bases between. The CDR3 consists of 12 residues. The CDR3 loop reads CASSPTTDTQYF. DNA for the CDR3: TGTGCCAGCAGCCCTACTACAGATACGCAGTATTTT.

The chain has TRBV27 and TRBJ2-5; 9 nucleotides align to TRBD1. CDR3 length: 14 amino acids. Germline values: CDR1 MNHEY, CDR2 SMNVEV (reference sequence). J was trimmed by 4 bases and V by 6 bases; bases with no gene match: 6. The CDR3 nucleotides are TGTGCCAGCAGAGGGACAGGGAAAAGAGAGACCCAGTACTTC. Its protein product is CASRGTGKRETQYF.

The chain joins TRBV5-5 to TRBJ2-1; 9 bases agree with TRBD2. V shed 0 bases and J 7 bases; nucleotides not matched to a gene: 8. The CDR3 totals 16 residues. CDR1 is SGHKS, CDR2 YYEKEE, per germline (reference sequence). CDR3 loop: CASSLDLAGGQNEQFF. The CDR3 nucleotides are TGTGCCAGCAGCTTGGATCTTGCGGGGGGGCAGAATGAGCAGTTCTTC.

The CDR3 DNA reads as TGTGCCAGCAGCAAAAGAGGGCCCCCTTACGAGCAGTACTTC. This sequence encodes CASSKRGPPYEQYF. The V and J genes are TRBV21-1 and TRBJ2-7; the table names TRBD2, a call not compared with the DNA. TRBV21-1 is flagged as a pseudogene. This CDR3 contains 14 residues.

Here the CDR3 DNA reads TGTGCCAGCACCAACCAGGGTCCCGGGAACACCATATATTTT. Its protein product is CASTNQGPGNTIYF. This chain links TRBV6-5 with TRBJ1-3; D might be TRBD1 (5 bases). The CDR3 is made up of 14 amino acids. CDR1 is MNHEY and CDR2 is SVGAGI in the germline V gene. The V and J ends lost 7 bases and 7 bases respectively, with 17 bases between them.

The chain employs TRBV2 and TRBJ1-5; D possibly corresponds to TRBD1 (6 bases). Trimming shortened V by 8 bases and J by 0 bases, and 17 bases separated the two germline ends. Germline V gene data show CDR1 as SNHLY and CDR2 as FYNNEI. The CDR3 loop spans 16 amino acids. The CDR3, as DNA: TGTGCCAGCCGCCCTGGCGGGGGGCATAGCAATCAGCCCCAGCATTTT. Residues: CASRPGGGHSNQPQHF.

The chain has TRBV29-1 and TRBJ1-2; tentatively, D is TRBD1 (6 bases). Germline CDR1 and CDR2: SQVTM and ANQGSEA. This CDR3 is built from 14 residues. The V end lost 1 base, the J end lost 4 bases, and 13 bases lay between the germline ends. The CDR3 protein is CSVEGVRGLYGYTF. The CDR3 coding sequence is TGCAGCGTTGAAGGGGTCAGGGGCCTCTATGGCTACACCTTC.

V is TRBV13 and J is TRBJ2-1, with D tentatively TRBD1 (6 bases). Looked up from germline, CDR1 is PRHDT and CDR2 is FYEKMQ (reference sequence). Between the trimmed V and J ends, which lost 5 bases and 7 bases, there was a span of 15 bases. CDR3 length: 14 amino acids. In DNA, the CDR3 is TGTGCCAGCAGCGGGGCAGGGGTTAGTAATGAGCAGTTCTTC. Translation: CASSGAGVSNEQFF.

The V and J genes are TRBV27 and TRBJ2-2; maybe TRBD2 (5 bases). Trimming removed 7 bases at V and 6 bases at J, with 18 bases between. Germline V gene lookup returns CDR1 MNHEY and CDR2 SMNVEV (reference sequence). CDR3 size: 15 residues. The CDR3 DNA sequence: TGTGCCAGCACCTCGCGCGAGCGGCGGGCCGGGGAGCTGTTTTTT. It specifies CASTSRERRAGELFF.

This chain connects TRBV9 to TRBJ1-5; the D gene is possibly TRBD1 (5 bases). This CDR3 spans 14 amino acids. V shed 4 bases and J shed 9 bases, with 17 bases lying between them. From germline, CDR1 is SGDLS and CDR2 YYNGEE. This CDR3 reads CASSFNLDTAPQHF. For the CDR3, the DNA is TGTGCCAGCAGCTTTAATCTGGACACCGCGCCCCAGCATTTT.